Reported below is one T cell receptor beta chain. Its antigen is unknown. These data come from a study of persistence of HIV-infected CD4 T cells. Cells were stimulated nonspecifically with anti-CD3/anti-CD28 magnetic beads. Sorting of responding CD4+ T cells relied on upregulated CD40 ligand together with CD69. Whole-study findings and limits: TCR oligoclonality correlated with proviral oligoclonality in the same sorted populations.

The libraries were made with immunoSEQ version 4 in survey mode. Produced via immunoSEQ multiplex PCR; TCRdb's table is partial and in-frame only. The sample has around 45,000 clones; approximately 90% are singletons. The sequence derives from an adult man with HIV who was CMV-seropositive. This specimen consisted of CD4+ T cells sorted from PBMCs after approximately 19-hour stimulation, obtained from a patient who received antiretroviral therapy.

As DNA, the CDR3 is TGTGCCACCAGTGATTCTAGCATGGCCGGGGAGCTGTTTTTT. Translating it yields CATSDSSMAGELFF. The chain is built from TRBV24-1 and TRBJ2-2; a possible D gene is TRBD2 (5 bases). This CDR3 region has 14 residues. Germline lookup yields CDR1 KGHDR and CDR2 SFDVKD. V lost 2 bases and J 6 bases, leaving 9 bases between the germline ends.